This TCR beta chain appears in the sequencing data of a study of T-cell reconstitution after alpha-beta-depleted transplantation in children. V shed 7 bases, J shed 2 bases, and the junction held 4 bases outside the gene matches. Germline V gene lookup returns CDR1 MNHEY and CDR2 SVGEGT. The CDR3 sequence is 13 residues long. Ten or more counts support this clonotype. The library targeted TCRbeta and was prepared with unique molecular identifiers. TCRdb reprocessed the PCR reads with MiXCR, giving one entry per CDR3 protein. The table has around 400,000 distinct CDR3 sequences, 20% seen once; the top ten hold 3.8%.

This rearrangement joins TRBV6-2 or TRBV6-3 to TRBJ2-5; 7 nucleotides match TRBD1. The receptor was isolated from a human donor who donated a stem cell graft to a child with acute myeloid leukemia. Sequenced material: PBMCs from the stem cell graft donor, taken from the stem cell graft. The DNA for the CDR3 is TGTGCCAGCAACGACAGGGCTCAAGAGACCCAGTACTTC. It specifies CASNDRAQETQYF.